This paragraph reports one TCR beta chain. What it recognizes is unknown. These data come from a study of cytomegalovirus exposure and HLA in healthy donors. Study-level findings and limits: Overall, under 200 TCR beta chains were annotated as cytomegalovirus-associated. Reported performance of the classifier showed diagnosis of cytomegalovirus status with high specificity and sensitivity.

The CDR3 loop spans 15 amino acids. V lost 3 bases and J lost 1; bases outside the gene matches: 3. Germline V CDR1 and CDR2: SGHTA, FQGNSA. The assay was immunoSEQ multiplex PCR, and TCRdb's table has in-frame clones only and misses some. Of 100,000 to 120,000 clones detected, around 90% appear once; the ten largest clones hold under 2%. The receptor's source is a woman younger than 35 in good health and CMV-seronegative. The sample taken for sequencing was PBMCs. The J gene is TRBJ1-2, the V gene TRBV7-2; 9 nucleotides line up with TRBD1. CDR3 in amino acids: CASSFDRGSNYGYTF. The CDR3 DNA reads as TGTGCCAGCAGCTTTGACAGGGGGAGTAACTATGGCTACACCTTC. The entire variable domain, with the rest obtained from reference TRBV7-2 and TRBJ1-2, is as follows: GAGVSQSPSNKVTEKGKDVELRCDPISGHTALYWYRQSLGQGLEFLIYFQGNSAPDKSGLPSDRFSAERTGGSVSTLTIQRTQQEDSAVYLCASSFDRGSNYGYTFGSGTRLTVV.